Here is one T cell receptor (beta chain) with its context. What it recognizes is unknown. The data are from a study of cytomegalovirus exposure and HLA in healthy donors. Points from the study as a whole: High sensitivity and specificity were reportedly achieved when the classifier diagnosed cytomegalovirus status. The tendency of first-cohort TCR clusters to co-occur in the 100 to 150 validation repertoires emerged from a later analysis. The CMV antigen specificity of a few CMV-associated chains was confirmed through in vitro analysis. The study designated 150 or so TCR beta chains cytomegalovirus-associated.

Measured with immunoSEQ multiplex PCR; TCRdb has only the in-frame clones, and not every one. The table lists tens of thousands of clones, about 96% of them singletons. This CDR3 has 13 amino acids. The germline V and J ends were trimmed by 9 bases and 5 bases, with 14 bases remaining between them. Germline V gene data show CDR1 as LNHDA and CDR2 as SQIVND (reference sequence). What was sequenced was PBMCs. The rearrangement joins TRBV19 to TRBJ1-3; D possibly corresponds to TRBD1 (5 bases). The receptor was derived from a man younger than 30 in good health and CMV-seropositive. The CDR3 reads CASQTTDRNTIYF. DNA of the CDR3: TGTGCCAGCCAGACGACAGATCGAAACACCATATATTTT.